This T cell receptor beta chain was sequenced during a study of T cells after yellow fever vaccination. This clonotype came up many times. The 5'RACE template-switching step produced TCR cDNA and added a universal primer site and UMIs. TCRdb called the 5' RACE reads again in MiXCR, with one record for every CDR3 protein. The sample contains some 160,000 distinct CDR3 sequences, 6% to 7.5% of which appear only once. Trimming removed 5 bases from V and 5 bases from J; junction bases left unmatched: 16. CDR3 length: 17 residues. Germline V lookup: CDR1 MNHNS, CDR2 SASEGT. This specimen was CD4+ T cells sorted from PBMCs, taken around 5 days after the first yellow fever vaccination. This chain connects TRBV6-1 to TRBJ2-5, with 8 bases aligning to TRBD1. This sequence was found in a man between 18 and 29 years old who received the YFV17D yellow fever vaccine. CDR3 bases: TGTGCCAGCAGTCCCCGTGGGGCGGGACAGGTTGGGGAGACCCAGTACTTC. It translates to CASSPRGAGQVGETQYF.